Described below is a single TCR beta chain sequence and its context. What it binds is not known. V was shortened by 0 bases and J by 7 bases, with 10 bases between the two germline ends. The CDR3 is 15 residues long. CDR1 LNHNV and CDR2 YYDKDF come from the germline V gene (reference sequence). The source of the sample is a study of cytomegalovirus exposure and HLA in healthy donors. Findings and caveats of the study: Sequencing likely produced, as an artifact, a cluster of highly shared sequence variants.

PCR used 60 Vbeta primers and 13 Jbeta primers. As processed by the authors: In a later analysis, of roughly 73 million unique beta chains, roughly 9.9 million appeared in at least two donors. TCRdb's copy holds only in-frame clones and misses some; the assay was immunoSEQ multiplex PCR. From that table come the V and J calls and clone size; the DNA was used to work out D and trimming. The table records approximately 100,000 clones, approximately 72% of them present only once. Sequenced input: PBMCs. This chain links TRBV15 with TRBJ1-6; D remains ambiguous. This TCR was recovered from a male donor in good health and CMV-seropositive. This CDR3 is CATSRDPARNSPLHF. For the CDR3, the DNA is TGTGCCACCAGCAGAGATCCAGCGCGAAATTCACCCCTCCACTTT.